This T cell receptor (beta chain) was obtained from a study of PD-1 blockade in classical Hodgkin lymphoma. Across the whole study: A 3 mg/kg intravenous dose of nivolumab was received by patients every 2 weeks.

Each of the patients experienced relapse following autologous stem cell transplantation, and their brentuximab vedotin exposure differed. Best overall response was complete response, partial response or progressive disease in these relapsed/refractory classical Hodgkin lymphoma patients. The germline V gene has CDR1 GTSNPN and CDR2 SVGIG (reference sequence). V trimming: 5 bases; J trimming: 6 bases; junction bases outside the gene matches: 3. CDR3 size: 11 residues. Sequencing used immunoSEQ multiplex PCR; TCRdb keeps in-frame clones, though not all of them. The sample holds approximately 70,000 clones; about 93% are singletons and the top ten take under 9.5%.

The TCR originated in a human donor with classical Hodgkin lymphoma. The chain joins TRBV30 to TRBJ1-1, with 7 positions matching TRBD1. The sample consisted of peripheral blood mononuclear cells (PBMCs), taken at baseline. CDR3 loop: CAWQGDAEAFF. The CDR3 nucleotides are TGTGCCTGGCAGGGGGACGCTGAAGCTTTCTTT.